This passage covers 18 T cell receptor beta chains from one sample sequenced in a study of blood T cells in healthy people across ages. A J-beta primer mix and a sample-barcoded 5' primer were used in a second PCR of about 7 to 12 cycles. MiXCR was run by TCRdb on the 5' RACE reads, yielding one entry per CDR3 protein. The sample contains roughly 1,500,000 distinct CDR3 sequences, 30% to 40% of which appear only once. The sample comprised blood. These receptors were obtained from a woman aged 25-40 years in good health.

To note about this clonotype: One base away lies a much larger clone, so this may be a sequencing read error. This chain links TRBV5-1 with TRBJ2-7; 11 bases are shared with TRBD1. Germline lookup yields CDR1 SGHRS and CDR2 YFSETQ. The CDR3 totals 14 residues. DNA of the CDR3: TGCACCAGCAGCTCCGGGACAGGGGGGAACGAGCAGTACTTC. As protein: CTSSSGTGGNEQYF.

A note on this clonotype: With a much larger clone just one base away, this may be a read error. V and J are TRBV4-1 and TRBJ2-7, with a possible D match to TRBD2 (6 bases). The CDR3 runs to 14 residues. Germline V gives CDR1 MGHRA, CDR2 YSYEKL. V lost 4 bases to trimming and J lost 6 bases, with 16 bases between them. CDR3 in amino acids: CASSRGNLLPEQYF. The CDR3 DNA sequence: TGCGCCAGCAGCCGCGGGAACCTCCTTCCCGAGCAGTACTTC.

The rearrangement joins TRBV27 to TRBJ2-5; D remains unclear. The J call may be incorrect, as the DNA end agrees better with TRBJ2-7. CDR1 and CDR2 from the germline V gene are MNHEY and SMNVEV (reference sequence). The CDR3 sequence is 14 residues long. The CDR3 reads CASSLSKGGNEQYF. Here the CDR3 DNA reads TGTGCCAGCAGTTTATCGAAGGGTGGAAACGAGCAGTACTTC.

The chain employs TRBV7-9 and TRBJ2-3; 10 bases match TRBD1. Germline CDR1 is SEHNR and CDR2 is FQNEAQ (reference sequence). CDR3 length: 15 residues. J gave up 11 bases and V 4 bases, and 12 bases lay outside the gene matches. CDR3 nucleotides: TGTGCCAGCAGCTCAGGGACAGGGGAAGAGAACATGCAGTATTTT. Amino acid sequence: CASSSGTGEENMQYF.

This clonotype was picked up a small number of times. The chain links TRBV7-6 to TRBJ2-3; TRBD2 matches at 8 bases. Germline values: CDR1 SGHVS, CDR2 FNYEAQ. The CDR3 totals 17 residues. The trim removed 1 base at V and 0 bases at J, leaving 6 bases unmatched. As DNA, the CDR3 is TGTGCCAGCAGCTTAGTCGCCGGGGGGGCCAGCACAGATACGCAGTATTTT. It translates to CASSLVAGGASTDTQYF.

Regarding this clonotype: The junction departs from germline at one end; a sequencing error may be responsible. The rearrangement links TRBV20-1 to TRBJ2-7, with a weak D call TRBD1 (5 bases). The CDR3 is 16 amino acids. Germline CDR1 and CDR2: DFQATT and SNEGSKA (reference sequence). CDR3 sequence: CSARDQLGAELYEQYF. DNA for the CDR3: TGTAGTGCTAGAGATCAGTTAGGGGCAGAACTATACGAGCAGTACTTC.

The rearrangement joins TRBV15 to TRBJ2-7; TRBD1 aligns across 9 bases. Germline V lookup: CDR1 LNHNV, CDR2 YYDKDF (reference sequence). CDR3 length: 15 amino acids. The ends lost 0 bases at V and 7 bases at J; junction bases unmatched: 7. The CDR3 here is CATSRDRGQGREQYF. The CDR3 nucleotides are TGTGCCACCAGCAGAGATAGAGGACAGGGGAGGGAGCAGTACTTC.

The chain carries TRBV5-1 and TRBJ2-7; possibly TRBD1 or TRBD2 for D (5 bases each). The DNA matches TRBJ2-5 better at its end, which makes the J call doubtful. The CDR3 is 14 amino acids. Per the germline V gene, CDR1 is SGHRS and CDR2 is YFSETQ. This chain's CDR3 is CASSRDPSRETQYF. CDR3 nucleotides: TGCGCCAGCAGCCGGGACCCCAGTAGGGAGACCCAGTACTTC.

This clonotype occurred a few times. The V and J genes are TRBV20-1 and TRBJ1-6, with 10 bases that match TRBD1. The CDR3 spans 16 residues. Germline CDR1 DFQATT, CDR2 SNEGSKA (reference sequence). Trimming cost V 1 base and J 2 bases; bases outside gene matches: 2. The CDR3 here is CSARGDRGPYNSPLHF. The CDR3 DNA is TGCAGTGCTAGAGGAGACAGGGGGCCCTATAATTCACCCCTCCACTTT.

The chain carries TRBV27 and TRBJ2-1, with D perhaps being TRBD1 or TRBD2 (5 bases each). The CDR3 covers 15 residues. V was cut by 5 bases and J by 3 bases, with 14 bases left in between. Germline values: CDR1 MNHEY, CDR2 SMNVEV (reference sequence). For the CDR3, the DNA is TGTGCCAGCAGTCCCCGGTGGGGGAGCTACAATGAGCAGTTCTTC. This sequence encodes CASSPRWGSYNEQFF.

The chain couples TRBV27 to TRBJ2-3, with 13 bases aligning to TRBD2. J lost 6 bases, V lost 6 bases, and 6 bases had no gene match. From germline, CDR1 is MNHEY and CDR2 SMNVEV (reference sequence). This CDR3 has 15 amino acids. The CDR3 sequence is CASSAGLAGLDTQYF. The CDR3 bases are TGTGCCAGCAGCGCGGGACTAGCGGGACTTGATACGCAGTATTTT.

Details on this clonotype: A much larger clone lies one base from this, so it may be a read error. J is TRBJ2-1 and V is TRBV12-3 or TRBV12-4, with D perhaps matching TRBD1 (6 bases). This CDR3 has 14 residues. The germline V and J ends were trimmed by 6 bases and 8 bases, with 17 bases remaining between them. CDR3 nucleotide sequence: TGTGCCAGCAGGCTAGGGGGTCAATACGATGAGCAGTTCTTC. It codes for CASRLGGQYDEQFF.

This clonotype was seen only once. The rearrangement joins TRBV5-1 to TRBJ2-5; D call uncertain. The CDR3 sequence is 16 residues long. In germline, CDR1 is SGHRS, CDR2 YFSETQ. V was trimmed by 0 bases and J by 0 bases, leaving 12 bases between them. CDR3 in DNA: TGCGCCAGCAGCTTGGAAGGGTTGATGTACCAAGAGACCCAGTACTTC. It encodes CASSLEGLMYQETQYF.

This clonotype was detected a few times. This rearrangement joins TRBV7-3 to TRBJ2-7; TRBD2 aligns across 11 bases. The CDR3 sequence is 16 residues long. Germline-derived CDR1 and CDR2 are SGHTA and FQGTGA. With V trimmed by 1 base and J by 7 bases, 9 bases remained unmatched. This CDR3 is CASSLNPGLAVSEQYF. The DNA of the CDR3 is TGTGCCAGCAGCTTAAACCCGGGACTAGCGGTTTCGGAGCAGTACTTC.

As for this clonotype: Germline and junction disagree at one end, which may indicate a read error. The chain employs TRBV6-1 and TRBJ2-1; D is unclear. The CDR3 extends over 19 amino acids. In germline, CDR1 is MNHNS, CDR2 SASEGT. The CDR3 DNA reads TGTGCCAGCAGTGAATTGTGGGGAATTAGTAAACCCTCCTACAACGAGCAGTTCTTC. It is translated as CASSELWGISKPSYNEQFF.

J is TRBJ2-5 and V is TRBV6-1, with D perhaps matching TRBD2 (5 bases). Germline loops: CDR1 MNHNS, CDR2 SASEGT. Trimming took 4 bases from V and 2 from J, leaving 17 bases between them. This CDR3 is 16 amino acids long. The CDR3 sequence is CASSGAARAGQETQYF. The CDR3 region has the DNA TGTGCCAGCAGTGGCGCTGCGCGGGCAGGACAAGAGACCCAGTACTTC.

This clonotype was observed a handful of times. V and J are TRBV20-1 and TRBJ1-2, with D uncertain. The CDR3 spans 12 residues. Trimming took off 6 bases at V and 3 bases at J, with 11 bases between the two ends. The germline CDR1 and CDR2 sequences are DFQATT and SNEGSKA (reference sequence). In nucleotides, the CDR3 is TGCAGTGCAACGGGCGGAGACTATGGCTACACCTTC. Translation: CSATGGDYGYTF.

This chain joins TRBV28 and TRBJ2-5; 10 nucleotides agree with TRBD1. Germline lookup yields CDR1 MDHEN and CDR2 SYDVKM. This CDR3 spans 19 amino acids. Trimming at V came to 5 bases and at J to 0 bases, leaving 15 bases not matched to a gene. DNA of the CDR3: TGTGCCAGCAGTCCCGTATTGGCTTCGGGACAGGGGAACCAAGAGACCCAGTACTTC. Encoded protein: CASSPVLASGQGNQETQYF.